The clone carrying this T cell receptor (beta chain) has just one count. The data derive from a study of prognosis after radiotherapy for stage I lung cancer. Turning to the study itself: Radiotherapy: SBRT, 3 to 5 fractions, biologically effective dose at least 100 Gy.

Two time points each involved a draw of approximately 6.4 milliliters of peripheral blood. CDR3 size: 13 residues. Germline trimming cut 3 bases from V and 2 bases from J; bases unmatched to any gene: 2. Germline CDR1 and CDR2: SGDLS and YYNGEE. CDR3 of TCR beta was amplified from genomic DNA via a two-round multiplex PCR. Amplification during the initial PCR round employed primers specific to each TRBV and TRBJ gene. TCRdb itself ran the multiplex PCR reads through MiXCR, one entry per CDR3 protein. The table shows roughly 30,000 distinct CDR3 sequences, with 40% to 60% occurring only once. The chain recombines TRBV9 with TRBJ2-7; 7 bases fit TRBD1. The sequence was obtained from a donor of 50 years or more with non-small cell lung cancer. The sequencing here drew on PBMCs, taken before or after stereotactic body radiation therapy (not recorded which). CDR3 protein: CASSDGTAYEQYF. CDR3 DNA sequence: TGTGCCAGCAGCGATGGGACAGCCTACGAGCAGTACTTC. Variable domain in full (rest from reference TRBV9 and TRBJ2-7): DSGVTQTPKHLITATGQRVTLRCSPRSGDLSVYWYQQSLDQGLQFLIQYYNGEERAKGNILERFSAQQFPDLHSELNLSSLELGDSALYFCASSDGTAYEQYFGPGTRLTVT.